The rows below give T cell receptor beta chains drawn from one sample of a study of blood T cell repertoires in COVID-19. Using immunoSEQ multiplex PCR, the repertoire was profiled, and TCRdb retains in-frame clones only, with some absent. The data hold about 220,000 clones, with around nine tenths observed a single time. The material sequenced was peripheral blood. These receptors all stem from a man in his forties or fifties with acute or convalescent COVID-19. CDR3s include the opening cysteine and the closing phenylalanine or tryptophan. D genes are given only for firm matches. Not all rows give a size; the values are once, few, many and, for expanded clones, a class.

v_gene	j_gene	d_gene	abundance	CDR3aa	CDR3nt
TRBV4-1	TRBJ2-1	TRBD2	once	CASSQPASGSLYEQFF	TGCGCCAGCAGCCAACCCGCTAGCGGGAGTTTGTATGAGCAGTTCTTC
TRBV6-5	TRBJ2-7	TRBD1	-	CASIGDSLYEQYF	TGTGCCAGCATAGGGGACAGCCTCTACGAGCAGTACTTC
TRBV7-2	TRBJ1-1	-	-	CASSSRRGATEAFF	TGTGCCAGCAGCTCCCGTCGGGGGGCCACTGAAGCTTTCTTT
TRBV15	TRBJ2-2	TRBD2	-	CATSSGLAGANTGELFF	TGTGCCACCAGCAGCGGACTAGCGGGGGCCAACACCGGGGAGCTGTTTTTT
TRBV7-9	TRBJ1-4	TRBD1	-	CASSPRTGEYNEKLFF	TGTGCCAGCAGCCCCCGGACAGGGGAATATAATGAAAAACTGTTTTTT
TRBV11-3	TRBJ1-6	-	-	CASSLLRDSPLHF	TGTGCCAGCAGCTTATTGAGGGATTCACCCCTCCACTTT
TRBV5-1	TRBJ2-5	TRBD2	-	CASSWALAGGGEETQYF	TGCGCCAGCAGCTGGGCCTTAGCGGGAGGAGGCGAAGAGACCCAGTACTTC
TRBV4-1	TRBJ1-5	-	-	CASSQEGRGNQPQHF	TGCGCCAGCAGCCAAGAGGGGCGGGGGAATCAGCCCCAGCATTTT
TRBV18	TRBJ1-5	TRBD1	-	CASSPAATGISNQPQHF	TGTGCCAGCTCACCAGCCGCGACAGGGATTAGCAATCAGCCCCAGCATTTT
TRBV27	TRBJ1-1	TRBD1	-	CASSPRQGTTEAFF	TGTGCCAGCAGTCCCCGACAGGGGACCACTGAAGCTTTCTTT
TRBV6-5	TRBJ2-2	TRBD1	-	CASQPRTGGTGELFF	TGTGCCAGCCAACCCCGGACAGGGGGTACCGGGGAGCTGTTTTTT
TRBV10-3	TRBJ2-2	-	-	CAISARGTKAGELFF	TGTGCCATCAGTGCCCGAGGGACAAAGGCCGGGGAGCTGTTTTTT
TRBV6-4	TRBJ2-2	-	-	CASSSSGGTGELFF	TGTGCCAGCAGTTCCTCTGGGGGGACCGGGGAGCTGTTTTTT
TRBV30	TRBJ2-4	TRBD1	once	CAWSGGGSKNIQYF	TGTGCCTGGAGTGGAGGGGGCTCCAAAAACATTCAGTACTTC
TRBV9	TRBJ2-2	-	-	CASSVGTTEDGELFF	TGTGCCAGCAGCGTAGGGACTACCGAGGACGGGGAGCTGTTTTTT
TRBV11-2	TRBJ2-5	TRBD2	-	CASSLSTSGSMRETQYF	TGTGCCAGCAGCTTAAGTACTAGCGGGAGTATGAGGGAGACCCAGTACTTC
TRBV10-3	TRBJ1-3	TRBD1	-	CAISETGDRGGNTIYF	TGTGCCATCAGTGAGACGGGGGACAGGGGAGGAAACACCATATATTTT
TRBV4-2	TRBJ2-7	-	-	CASSQDTRGNEQYF	TGTGCCAGCAGCCAAGATACTAGAGGTAACGAGCAGTACTTC
TRBV2	TRBJ2-6	-	-	CASSLRFSGANVLTF	TGTGCCAGCAGCCTCAGGTTTTCTGGGGCCAACGTCCTGACTTTC
TRBV21-1	TRBJ2-7	-	-	CASSKVGGEVSYEQYF	TGTGCCAGCAGCAAAGTTGGGGGCGAGGTCTCTTACGAGCAGTACTTC
TRBV10-3	TRBJ2-7	-	-	CAISEGRLLPYEQYF	TGTGCCATCAGTGAGGGCAGACTACTCCCATACGAGCAGTACTTC
TRBV19	TRBJ2-1	-	-	CASSPSSWIAAYNEQFF	TGTGCCAGTAGTCCCTCTTCGTGGATAGCGGCCTACAATGAGCAGTTCTTC
TRBV6-5	TRBJ2-7	TRBD1	-	CASSSGTGTYEQYF	TGTGCCAGCAGTTCCGGGACAGGGACCTACGAGCAGTACTTC
TRBV4-1	TRBJ2-1	-	-	CASSRQGSGISYNEQFF	TGCGCCAGCAGCCGGCAAGGGAGCGGCATCTCCTACAATGAGCAGTTCTTC
TRBV15	TRBJ2-5	-	-	CATSRDLAQETQYF	TGTGCCACCAGCAGAGATCTGGCCCAAGAGACCCAGTACTTC
TRBV7-9	TRBJ2-5	TRBD1	-	CASSPRQGSALETQYF	TGTGCCAGCAGCCCCCGACAGGGATCCGCCCTTGAGACCCAGTACTTC
TRBV5-1	TRBJ2-1	-	-	CASSLVGGSYNEQFF	TGCGCCAGCAGCTTAGTAGGGGGCTCCTACAATGAGCAGTTCTTC
TRBV7-2	TRBJ2-4	TRBD2	-	CASSRRLAGVGSIQYF	TGTGCCAGCAGCCGCAGACTAGCGGGAGTGGGGTCAATTCAGTACTTC
TRBV5-4	TRBJ2-5	-	-	CASSLAGSQETQYF	TGTGCCAGCAGCTTGGCTGGTAGCCAAGAGACCCAGTACTTC
TRBV28	TRBJ2-5	-	once	CASRPGADQETQYF	TGTGCCAGCAGACCAGGGGCAGACCAAGAGACCCAGTACTTC
TRBV2	TRBJ1-1	-	-	CASSELLNTEAFF	TGTGCCAGCAGTGAACTCCTGAACACTGAAGCTTTCTTT
TRBV30	TRBJ2-1	-	-	CAWSVRTQVRGVNEQFF	TGTGCCTGGAGTGTACGGACTCAGGTCAGGGGAGTCAATGAGCAGTTCTTC
TRBV5-1	TRBJ1-5	TRBD1	-	CASSVGTGGNQPQHF	TGCGCCAGCAGCGTCGGGACAGGCGGAAATCAGCCCCAGCATTTT
TRBV15	TRBJ2-3	-	-	CATSRERSASTNTQYF	TGTGCCACCAGCAGAGAACGTTCTGCTAGCACCAATACGCAGTATTTT
TRBV19	TRBJ1-1	-	-	CASSIGAMRRGETEAFF	TGTGCCAGTAGTATAGGGGCTATGAGGAGGGGTGAGACTGAAGCTTTCTTT
TRBV5-1	TRBJ2-7	TRBD1	few	CASSWTTGTSYEQYF	TGCGCCAGCAGCTGGACGACAGGGACGTCCTACGAGCAGTACTTC
TRBV6-7	TRBJ2-7	-	-	CASRIPGHYEQYF	TGTGCCAGCAGAATACCGGGACACTACGAGCAGTACTTC
TRBV19	TRBJ1-6	TRBD1	-	CASSLGTESSPLHF	TGTGCCAGTAGTCTCGGGACAGAAAGCTCACCCCTCCACTTT
TRBV5-4	TRBJ2-5	TRBD2	-	CASRRTSGEGETQYF	TGTGCCAGCAGGAGGACTAGCGGGGAGGGGGAGACCCAGTACTTC
TRBV5-1	TRBJ2-3	-	-	CASTSGARLDTQYF	TGCGCCAGCACCTCAGGGGCTAGACTGGATACGCAGTATTTT
TRBV11-2	TRBJ2-3	TRBD2	-	CASSTWTSGIADTQYF	TGTGCCAGCAGCACCTGGACTAGCGGGATCGCAGATACGCAGTATTTT
TRBV3-1/TRBV3-2	TRBJ2-7	-	-	CASSQEYRANEQYF	TGTGCCAGCAGCCAAGAATACAGGGCGAACGAGCAGTACTTC
TRBV2	TRBJ2-1	TRBD2	-	CASSERGLDYNEQFF	TGTGCCAGCAGTGAAAGGGGACTAGACTACAATGAGCAGTTCTTC
TRBV5-1	TRBJ1-2	-	-	CASSLGGIGVSNYGYTF	TGCGCCAGCAGCTTGGGCGGGATAGGGGTGTCTAACTATGGCTACACCTTC
TRBV19	TRBJ2-1	TRBD2	once	CASTRMASGSEQFF	TGTGCCAGTACCCGTATGGCGAGCGGGAGTGAGCAGTTCTTC
TRBV5-6	TRBJ2-5	-	-	CASSVVRELKETQYF	TGTGCCAGCAGCGTTGTTCGGGAGTTAAAAGAGACCCAGTACTTC
TRBV27	TRBJ2-7	-	-	CASSPLSGTLNEQYF	TGTGCCAGCAGCCCCCTTTCCGGGACTCTGAACGAGCAGTACTTC
TRBV5-1	TRBJ2-7	TRBD2	-	CASSPRRLAGATYEQYF	TGCGCCAGCAGCCCCCGAAGACTAGCGGGTGCAACCTACGAGCAGTACTTC
TRBV19	TRBJ2-5	-	once	CASSAGEETQYF	TGTGCCAGTAGCGCAGGGGAAGAGACCCAGTACTTC
TRBV5-1	TRBJ2-3	TRBD2	-	CASSSGTSGLGNTQYF	TGCGCCAGCAGCTCCGGGACTAGCGGACTAGGGAATACGCAGTATTTT
TRBV10-1	TRBJ1-2	TRBD1	-	CASSAGQGTFGYTF	TGCGCCAGCAGTGCCGGACAGGGGACTTTTGGCTACACCTTC
TRBV7-6	TRBJ2-3	-	-	CASSLSTDTQYF	TGTGCCAGCAGCTTATCTACAGATACGCAGTATTTT
TRBV10-3	TRBJ1-4	-	-	CAISKEGGAHEKLFF	TGTGCCATCAGTAAAGAAGGGGGGGCGCATGAAAAACTGTTTTTT